This T cell receptor (beta chain) stems from a study of blood T cell repertoires in COVID-19. Study-wide context: COVID-19 samples collected from the United States, Italy and Spain covered acute and convalescent phases.

Per the germline V gene, CDR1 is MRHNA and CDR2 is SNTAGT. The CDR3 length is 13 residues. V was shortened by 5 bases and J by 2 bases, with 6 bases between the two germline ends. Measured with immunoSEQ multiplex PCR; TCRdb has only the in-frame clones, and not every one. The table has more than 85,000 clones, around 84% seen once. This TCR was sampled from a man in his sixties with acute or convalescent COVID-19. The chain links TRBV6-4 to TRBJ2-2; a weak D match, TRBD1 (5 bases). Sequencing was carried out using peripheral blood. The CDR3 DNA sequence: TGTGCCAGCAGTAGGGGAAACACCGGGGAGCTGTTTTTT. This translates into CASSRGNTGELFF.